This T cell receptor beta chain was identified in a study of blood T cell repertoires in COVID-19. Study-level background: The cDNA or gDNA used as material had been derived from T cells, B-cell-depleted T cells, or PBMCs.

This clone has just a few counts. Trimming pared 0 bases from V and 2 bases from J, leaving 16 bases between. The CDR3 spans 16 residues. CDR1 and CDR2 from the germline V gene are GTSNPN and SVGIG (reference sequence). Assay: immunoSEQ multiplex PCR; the TCRdb copy retains only in-frame clones and omits some. This sample has tens of thousands of clones; 82% occur once, and the top ten carry less than 15%. This chain connects TRBV30 to TRBJ2-5; D is perhaps TRBD1 (7 bases). This clonotype originated in a human donor with acute or convalescent COVID-19. The donor label of this sample is uncertain. Sequenced material: peripheral blood. The chain's CDR3 is CAWSVLGGAGQETQYF. DNA for the CDR3: TGTGCCTGGAGTGTGTTAGGGGGCGCGGGGCAAGAGACCCAGTACTTC.